This entry lists 13 T cell receptor beta chains sequenced from one sample in a study of blood T cell repertoires in COVID-19. Using immunoSEQ multiplex PCR, the repertoire was profiled, and TCRdb retains in-frame clones only, with some absent. The sample lists about 100,000 clones, about 86% seen once, with 10% to 15% in the top ten. The sequenced material came from peripheral blood. The receptors derive from a woman between 55 and 75 years old in a cohort sampled during active or convalescent COVID-19.

V and J are TRBV7-2 and TRBJ1-1; D is unresolved. Trimming pared 1 base from V and 1 base from J, leaving 4 bases between. Germline V CDR1 and CDR2: SGHTA, FQGNSA. The CDR3 is made up of 13 amino acids. CDR3 in DNA: TGTGCCAGCAGCTTAGTCTGGAACACTGAAGCTTTCTTT. It is translated as CASSLVWNTEAFF.

The chain joins TRBV6-5 to TRBJ2-1, with 8 bases aligning to TRBD2. The ends lost 8 bases at V and 9 bases at J; junction bases unmatched: 12. The CDR3 is 14 residues long. Per germline, CDR1 MNHEY and CDR2 SVGAGI. CDR3 residues: CASGPGLGVGEQFF. DNA of the CDR3: TGTGCCAGCGGACCGGGACTAGGAGTAGGTGAGCAGTTCTTC.

The rearrangement joins TRBV7-2 to TRBJ2-5, with D possibly TRBD1 on 5 matching bases. This CDR3 has 15 residues. The germline gives CDR1 SGHTA, CDR2 FQGNSA. V was cut by 7 bases and J by 1 base, with 16 bases left in between. In DNA, the CDR3 is TGTGCCAGCACCCCCACAGGTACCCTCCAAGAGACCCAGTACTTC. It translates to CASTPTGTLQETQYF.

The chain carries TRBV24-1 and TRBJ1-5; maybe TRBD1 (6 bases). V lost 3 bases to trimming and J lost 12 bases, with 14 bases between them. This CDR3 spans 13 amino acids. Per germline, CDR1 KGHDR and CDR2 SFDVKD. CDR3 DNA sequence: TGTGCCACCAGTGATGGAACAGGGATCGTCCAGCATTTT. Its protein product is CATSDGTGIVQHF.

The chain links TRBV19 to TRBJ2-3; D is unresolved. Trimming took off 3 bases at V and 6 bases at J, with 10 bases between the two ends. The CDR3 consists of 13 residues. CDR1 LNHDA and CDR2 SQIVND come from the germline V gene (reference sequence). The CDR3 DNA reads as TGTGCCAGTAGTATCGGCTTCGGGGATACGCAGTATTTT. Amino acid sequence: CASSIGFGDTQYF.

V is TRBV30 and J is TRBJ2-7; no firm D call. CDR1 and CDR2 (germline): GTSNPN, SVGIG (reference sequence). V gave up 0 bases and J gave up 6 bases, with 6 bases separating them. The CDR3 length is 11 residues. As DNA, the CDR3 is TGTGCCTGGAGTGTAACGGGCGAGCAGTACTTC. Translated: CAWSVTGEQYF.

This clone was seen just once. The chain is built from TRBV6-2 or TRBV6-3 and TRBJ2-7; 10 nucleotides match TRBD1. Germline V gene sequence: CDR1 MNHEY, CDR2 SVGEGT. The V and J ends lost 5 bases and 4 bases, in that order; junction bases with no gene match: 17. The CDR3 extends over 18 amino acids. CDR3 nucleotide sequence: TGTGCCAGCAGTGGACGGGACAGGGGTTTTCGCGTTGAATACGAGCAGTACTTC. This gives the protein CASSGRDRGFRVEYEQYF.

This clone is a singleton in its sample. The CDR3 loop is CASSEMAGSSYEQYF. CDR3 DNA sequence: TGTGCCAGCAGTGAAATGGCGGGGTCCTCCTACGAGCAGTACTTC. The chain links TRBV6-1 to TRBJ2-7; TRBD2 might be the D (6 bases). This CDR3 has 15 amino acids. CDR1 and CDR2 (germline): MNHNS, SASEGT. V lost 2 bases and J lost 0, with 11 bases in between.

CDR3 coding DNA: TGCGCCAGCAGACCCCTAGGGGCCTCCTACAATGAGCAGTTCTTC. This codes for CASRPLGASYNEQFF. This chain uses TRBV10-2 with TRBJ2-1; a possible D gene is TRBD1 (5 bases). Between the trimmed V and J ends, which lost 6 bases and 0 bases, there was a span of 12 bases. The CDR3 is made up of 15 amino acids. Germline assignment: CDR1 WSHSY and CDR2 SAAADI.

The J gene is TRBJ1-1, the V gene TRBV5-4; the match to TRBD1 covers 8 bases. CDR3 size: 16 residues. The V gene end was trimmed by 1 base and the J gene end by 0 bases; junction bases not matched to a gene: 5. Germline CDR1 is SGHNT and CDR2 is YYREEE (reference sequence). CDR3 nucleotide sequence: TGTGCCAGCAGCTTGCCCGGGACAGGTTTGAACACTGAAGCTTTCTTT. Encoded protein: CASSLPGTGLNTEAFF.

The J gene is TRBJ2-3, the V gene TRBV13; TRBD2 might be the D (7 bases). This CDR3 is 16 amino acids long. Deletions cut 5 bases from V and 0 bases from J, with 15 bases between. Germline-derived CDR1 and CDR2 are PRHDT and FYEKMQ (reference sequence). CDR3 sequence reads: CASSVRGALSTDTQYF. The DNA for the CDR3 is TGTGCCAGCAGCGTCCGGGGGGCCCTAAGCACAGATACGCAGTATTTT.

The V call is TRBV19, the J call TRBJ1-2, with no clear D. The germline CDR1 and CDR2 sequences are LNHDA and SQIVND (reference sequence). V was clipped by 6 bases and J by 8 bases, with 19 bases between them. This CDR3 has 14 residues. CDR3 nucleotides: TGTGCCAGTAGATTCGCGGCTGCCCGAGTAGGCTACACCTTC. The encoded protein is CASRFAAARVGYTF.

This chain uses TRBV7-2 with TRBJ2-2, with D perhaps TRBD2 (5 bases). The CDR3 spans 15 residues. The germline gives CDR1 SGHTA, CDR2 FQGNSA. V shed 5 bases and J shed 7 bases, with 17 bases lying between them. This CDR3 reads CASSPRLSLNGELFF. The CDR3 nucleotides are TGTGCCAGCAGCCCAAGACTATCGCTAAACGGGGAGCTGTTTTTT.